A single sample gave rise to the 22 T cell receptor beta chains below, sequenced in a study of T cells expressing NK-cell markers. No DNA is given; TCRdb re-called the 5' RACE reads and lists each CDR3 protein once. This specimen shows 200,000 to 300,000 distinct CDR3 sequences; the ten leading clones hold about 0.4%. The specimen was blood T cells: a sorted CD56 or NKG2C T cell subset, CD4+ or CD8+ T cells, or bulk PBMC T cells (not recorded which). Receptor source: a man aged 18 to 35 in good health.

The chain couples TRBV12-3 or TRBV12-4 to TRBJ1-1; TCRdb calls TRBD1, which cannot be checked without DNA. The CDR3 length is 15 residues. CDR3 amino acids: CASSFGQLMNTEAFF.

This chain links TRBV6-5 with TRBJ1-5; as DNA is missing, the TRBD1 call by TCRdb cannot be tested. The CDR3 is 18 amino acids. The V gene's germline CDR1 is MNHEY and CDR2 SVGAGI. The CDR3 spells CASSSHTGQGASNQPQHF.

The V and J genes are TRBV19 and TRBJ1-2. Germline assignment: CDR1 LNHDA and CDR2 SQIVND (reference sequence). The CDR3 has 14 residues. CDR3 residues: CASSLSRRIDGYTF.

This chain links TRBV11-2 with TRBJ2-5; the D call of TRBD1 rests on TCRdb alone, since no DNA is present to check it. CDR3 size: 16 residues. The germline V gene encodes CDR1 SGHAT and CDR2 FQNNGV. The CDR3 sequence is CASSWGTGGGQETQYF.

The chain recombines TRBV10-3 with TRBJ2-1; checking the TCRdb D call of TRBD2 is not possible without DNA. This CDR3 region has 15 residues. The germline V gene encodes CDR1 ENHRY and CDR2 SYGVKD. The CDR3 sequence is CAITPGREGYNEQFF.

The rearrangement links TRBV4-1 to TRBJ2-1; absent DNA, TCRdb's TRBD2 call cannot be checked. The length of the CDR3 is 16 residues. The germline V gene has CDR1 MGHRA and CDR2 YSYEKL. CDR3 sequence: CASSQETSGRGYEQFF.

V gene TRBV11-2 combines with J gene TRBJ2-1. The CDR3 is made up of 13 amino acids. The germline V gene encodes CDR1 SGHAT and CDR2 FQNNGV. This CDR3 is CASSLDPLGEQFF.

The rearrangement uses TRBV11-2 and TRBJ2-7; with no DNA, the TCRdb D assignment of TRBD1 cannot be verified. The CDR3 loop spans 13 amino acids. Germline loops: CDR1 SGHAT, CDR2 FQNNGV. CDR3 sequence reads: CASSVTGMNEQYF. The variable domain in full, with the rest retrieved from reference TRBV11-2 and TRBJ2-7, is EAGVAQSPRYKIIEKRQSVAFWCNPISGHATLYWYQQILGQGPKLLIQFQNNGVVDDSQLPKDRFSAERLKGVDSTLKIQPAKLEDSAVYLCASSVTGMNEQYFGPGTRLTVT.

The chain recombines TRBV29-1 with TRBJ2-3; with no DNA, the TCRdb D assignment of TRBD2 cannot be verified. CDR1 SQVTM and CDR2 ANQGSEA come from the germline V gene. This CDR3 is built from 14 residues. Here the CDR3 reads CSVELGGSADTQYF.

The rearrangement links TRBV11-3 to TRBJ1-1; TCRdb gives TRBD1 as the D gene, but with no DNA this cannot be confirmed. The CDR3 is 16 residues long. Germline CDR1 SGHNT, CDR2 YENEEA. The CDR3 sequence: CASSLRTQGARAEAFF.

The chain joins TRBV11-1 to TRBJ1-6. The CDR3 has 18 amino acids. Germline V lookup: CDR1 SGHAT, CDR2 FQDESV (reference sequence). The CDR3 sequence is CASSASYKVWDSWSPLHF.

CDR3 amino acids: CASRGLPLVGELFF. V usage is TRBV28 and J usage is TRBJ2-2; TCRdb's assignment of TRBD2 cannot be checked, as there is no DNA. Per germline, CDR1 MDHEN and CDR2 SYDVKM. The CDR3 covers 14 residues.

The chain couples TRBV5-6 to TRBJ1-2; the D gene TCRdb calls, TRBD1, cannot be checked with no DNA. The CDR3 consists of 13 residues. The germline CDR1 and CDR2 sequences are SGHDT and YYEEEE. CDR3 protein: CASSLPAGGGYTF.

The rearrangement uses TRBV7-8 and TRBJ2-1; the TCRdb call, TRBD2, lacks DNA for checking. Germline assignment: CDR1 SGHVS and CDR2 FQNEAQ. CDR3 length: 16 amino acids. The CDR3 is CASSSRFRTSGDEQFF.

The rearrangement uses TRBV10-3 and TRBJ2-7; TCRdb gives TRBD1 as the D gene, but with no DNA this cannot be confirmed. The CDR3 is made up of 11 amino acids. The germline gives CDR1 ENHRY, CDR2 SYGVKD. The CDR3 sequence is CATGVPSEQYF.

The chain has TRBV5-5 and TRBJ2-5; checking the TCRdb D call of TRBD2 is not possible without DNA. In germline, CDR1 is SGHKS, CDR2 YYEKEE (reference sequence). CDR3 length equals 13 residues. The CDR3 loop is CASRELAKETQYF.

The chain couples TRBV24-1 to TRBJ1-2. The CDR3 runs 15 residues. Germline loops: CDR1 KGHDR, CDR2 SFDVKD. The CDR3 spells CATSDLDGTTGGYTF.

Here the CDR3 reads CASSGTGGGEQFF. The chain couples TRBV9 to TRBJ2-1; TCRdb's D gene call, TRBD2, goes unchecked for lack of DNA. Germline V CDR1 and CDR2: SGDLS, YYNGEE. The CDR3 runs to 13 residues.

V usage is TRBV4-3 and J usage is TRBJ1-1; the TCRdb D gene call, TRBD1, has no DNA to confirm it. CDR1 and CDR2 (germline): LGHNA, YSLEER. This CDR3 has 14 amino acids. The CDR3 spells CASSQETGRTEAFF.

V and J are TRBV5-6 and TRBJ1-6; TCRdb outputs TRBD1, but without DNA this stays unchecked. The germline CDR1 and CDR2 sequences are SGHDT and YYEEEE. The CDR3 spans 17 residues. The chain's CDR3 is CASTQRTGSSYNSPLHF.

The chain is built from TRBV9 and TRBJ2-5; TCRdb reports TRBD2, a call that lacks DNA to check it against. The CDR3 consists of 15 residues. The germline V gene encodes CDR1 SGDLS and CDR2 YYNGEE. CDR3 loop: CASSVEAHTRETQYF. The full variable domain, in which reference TRBV9 and TRBJ2-5 provide the parts outside the CDR3, is DSGVTQTPKHLITATGQRVTLRCSPRSGDLSVYWYQQSLDQGLQFLIQYYNGEERAKGNILERFSAQQFPDLHSELNLSSLELGDSALYFCASSVEAHTRETQYFGPGTRLLVL.

The rearrangement joins TRBV12-3 or TRBV12-4 to TRBJ2-1; the TCRdb call, TRBD1, lacks DNA for checking. This CDR3 has 14 residues. This CDR3 reads CASSLGAGLDWQFF.